This TCR beta chain was captured by sequencing in a study of shared clonotypes between healthy human individuals. Using 200 ng DNA, around 30,000 T cell genomes, the sorted-subset replicate PCRs were run. Profiled with immunoSEQ multiplex PCR; TCRdb holds only in-frame clones, not every one. The sample has some 2.1 million clones, approximately 95% seen once. Note on this clone: Antigen unknown. In the same sample, other DNA sequences code for this CDR3.

This CDR3 comprises 12 residues. V lost 4 bases to trimming and J lost 3 bases, with 7 bases between them. The germline V gene has CDR1 LNHDA and CDR2 SQIVND (reference sequence). Study findings and constraints: Larger richness was generally estimated for naive than memory subsets.

Sequencing used naive CD4+ T cells sorted from blood. The subset here: CD45RA+ positively selected. The V call is TRBV19, the J call TRBJ2-7; no clear D. This TCR derives from a man between 18 and 29 years old in good health. CDR3: CASSSGSYEQYF. The CDR3 DNA sequence: TGTGCCAGTAGTAGCGGCAGCTACGAGCAGTACTTC. The full variable domain, its missing parts supplied by reference TRBV19 and TRBJ2-7, is DGGITQSPKYLFRKEGQNVTLSCEQNLNHDAMYWYRQDPGQGLRLIYYSQIVNDFQKGDIAEGYSVSREKKESFPLTVTSAQKNPTAFYLCASSSGSYEQYFGPGTRLTVT.